This is a list of T cell receptor beta chains from one sample in a study of T-cell reconstitution after alpha-beta-depleted transplantation in children. TCRdb reprocessed the PCR reads via MiXCR and lists one record per CDR3 protein. Among 700,000 to 850,000 distinct CDR3 sequences listed, approximately 15% were seen once. The source was PBMCs, mostly from graft donor cells, collected 360 days after TCRalphabeta/CD19-depleted stem cell transplant. The receptors were gathered from a male patient younger than 18 who had a stem cell transplant for acute lymphoblastic leukemia, so the T cells may come from the graft donor. CDR3s leave out the opening cysteine and the closing phenylalanine or tryptophan. Each record gives: D gene, V gene, J gene, CDR3 protein. The D gene is left open where the match is weak.

d_call: TRBD1; v_call: TRBV5-1; j_call: TRBJ2-5; cdr3_aa: ASSLNRGRKETQY
d_call: -; v_call: TRBV11-2; j_call: TRBJ2-1; cdr3_aa: ASSLRRLYNEQF
d_call: TRBD1; v_call: TRBV5-1; j_call: TRBJ2-7; cdr3_aa: ASSLVTGTGDYEQY
d_call: TRBD2; v_call: TRBV4-1; j_call: TRBJ2-1; cdr3_aa: ASSQTPPGTSGYNEQF
d_call: -; v_call: TRBV18; j_call: TRBJ2-1; cdr3_aa: ASSPKGSSGEQF
d_call: -; v_call: TRBV29-1; j_call: TRBJ2-5; cdr3_aa: SVEWETQY
d_call: TRBD2; v_call: TRBV7-3; j_call: TRBJ2-5; cdr3_aa: ASSKTPGTSGRKTQY
d_call: -; v_call: TRBV12-5; j_call: TRBJ2-1; cdr3_aa: ATARGGGYNEQF
d_call: -; v_call: TRBV29-1; j_call: TRBJ2-1; cdr3_aa: SVEGGPDGTYNEQF
d_call: -; v_call: TRBV5-1; j_call: TRBJ2-6; cdr3_aa: ASSLVLPGANVLT